A single sample is the source of the 6 T cell receptor beta chains below, sequenced in a study of CD4 T cells in relation to SARS-CoV-2 and coronaviruses. The antigens of these receptors remain unknown. Some clones are missing from TCRdb's copy, which holds only in-frame ones; the method was immunoSEQ multiplex PCR. This sample carries approximately 41,000 clones, over 75% of them seen once, and the ten largest clones take around 1.3%. The sequenced material came from naive CD4+ T cells from PBMCs, cultured in vitro. Subset indicated: naive CD4+ T cells isolated by negative enrichment. The source is an adult with COVID-19.

The chain links TRBV3-1 (or the pseudogene TRBV3-2) to TRBJ2-1; TRBD2 matches 7 bases. This CDR3 contains 12 residues. The germline CDR1 and CDR2 sequences are LGHDT and YNNKEL (reference sequence). V shed 4 bases and J 7 bases; nucleotides not matched to a gene: 1. The CDR3 here is CASSRTRNEQFF. CDR3 bases: TGTGCCAGCAGCCGGACTAGGAATGAGCAGTTCTTC.

V gene TRBV10-3 combines with J gene TRBJ1-4, with a tentative D call TRBD1 (5 bases). Trimming pared 0 bases from V and 6 bases from J, leaving 8 bases between. Germline assignment: CDR1 ENHRY and CDR2 SYGVKD. The CDR3 loop spans 14 amino acids. In DNA form, the CDR3 reads TGTGCCATCAGTGAGTCCAGGGTGGATGAAAAACTGTTTTTT. Amino acid sequence: CAISESRVDEKLFF.

The rearrangement uses TRBV7-8 and TRBJ2-3; D not certain. CDR3 size: 16 residues. V lost 5 bases, J lost 2 bases, and 17 bases lay in between. Germline lookup yields CDR1 SGHVS and CDR2 FQNEAQ. CDR3 sequence reads: CASSRPPRLDTDTQYF. DNA of the CDR3: TGTGCCAGCAGCCGCCCGCCGAGGCTAGACACAGATACGCAGTATTTT.

V gene TRBV24-1 combines with J gene TRBJ2-1; D assignment may be TRBD1 or TRBD2 (7 bases each). Germline-derived CDR1 and CDR2 are KGHDR and SFDVKD. The V end lost 3 bases, the J end lost 2 bases, and 19 bases lay between the germline ends. The CDR3 extends over 18 amino acids. CDR3 amino acids: CATSDPGQTGGPYNEQFF. The CDR3 nucleotides are TGTGCCACCAGTGATCCGGGACAGACGGGGGGCCCCTACAATGAGCAGTTCTTC.

This chain links TRBV11-2 with TRBJ2-1; TRBD2 is a possible D gene (5 bases). Germline lookup yields CDR1 SGHAT and CDR2 FQNNGV. The CDR3 consists of 13 residues. V lost 0 bases and J 9 bases, leaving 9 bases between the germline ends. CDR3 amino acids: CASSLERGFEQFF. The CDR3 DNA sequence: TGTGCCAGCAGCTTAGAACGGGGTTTTGAGCAGTTCTTC.

The rearrangement links TRBV7-2 to TRBJ1-2; 10 bases are shared with TRBD1. Germline V gene data show CDR1 as SGHTA and CDR2 as FQGNSA. V lost 4 bases and J lost 6; bases outside the gene matches: 5. The CDR3 has 14 amino acids. The CDR3 region is CASSYRDRGHGYTF. The CDR3 nucleotides are TGTGCCAGCAGCTATAGGGACAGGGGACATGGCTACACCTTC.